The 8 T cell receptor beta chains presented below share a single source sample, sequenced in a study of blood T cell repertoires in COVID-19. The assay was immunoSEQ multiplex PCR, and TCRdb's table has in-frame clones only and misses some. The table shows 250,000 to 400,000 clones, with roughly 88% occurring only once. The sample comprised peripheral blood. All receptors derive from a woman in her 30s with COVID-19, enrolled during active disease.

The chain combines TRBV6-5 with TRBJ1-1; D gene ambiguous. The CDR3 sequence is 16 residues long. V lost 0 bases and J 3 bases, leaving 14 bases between the germline ends. CDR1 MNHEY and CDR2 SVGAGI come from the germline V gene. The CDR3 here is CASSYSSPLPYTEAFF. CDR3 nucleotide sequence: TGTGCCAGCAGTTACTCGTCTCCCCTTCCCTACACTGAAGCTTTCTTT.

CDR3: CASSPSGWLAGETQYF. In nucleotides, the CDR3 is TGTGCCAGCAGTCCGAGCGGTTGGCTAGCAGGCGAGACCCAGTACTTC. This rearrangement joins TRBV6-6 to TRBJ2-5, with a tentative D call TRBD2 (5 bases). Germline CDR1 is MNHNY and CDR2 is SVGAGI (reference sequence). The CDR3 runs to 16 residues. V was clipped by 5 bases and J by 5 bases, with 21 bases between them.

The gene calls are TRBV27 and TRBJ1-5; possible D gene TRBD1, 6 bases. The V gene lost 3 bases and the J gene lost 4 bases, with 13 bases spanning the gap. Germline lookup yields CDR1 MNHEY and CDR2 SMNVEV (reference sequence). The CDR3 totals 15 residues. CDR3 region: CASSLEARGNQPQHF. The CDR3 DNA reads TGTGCCAGCAGTTTGGAGGCCAGGGGTAATCAGCCCCAGCATTTT.

This chain links TRBV2 with TRBJ1-2, with a possible D match to TRBD1 (6 bases). The V gene lost 7 bases and the J gene lost 4 bases, with 16 bases spanning the gap. This CDR3 contains 14 residues. Germline assignment: CDR1 SNHLY and CDR2 FYNNEI. The CDR3 loop reads CASTPDRYFYGYTF. The CDR3 region has the DNA TGTGCCAGCACCCCGGACAGATACTTCTATGGCTACACCTTC.

This chain links TRBV5-1 with TRBJ1-2; 9 nucleotides agree with TRBD1. Germline V gene sequence: CDR1 SGHRS, CDR2 YFSETQ. V gave up 4 bases and J gave up 8 bases; unmatched junction bases: 9. The CDR3 sequence is 14 residues long. The CDR3 nucleotides are TGCGCCAGCAGCCCAAGGGACAGGGCCACAGGCTACACCTTC. Its protein is CASSPRDRATGYTF.

This sequence joins TRBV28 and TRBJ2-5; D might be TRBD1 (7 bases). Trimming removed 4 bases from V and 2 bases from J, with 17 bases in between. Per the germline V gene, CDR1 is MDHEN and CDR2 is SYDVKM. There are 16 residues in the CDR3. Written as DNA, the CDR3 is TGTGCCAGCAGTTCCCCGGGCAGGGGGGATCAAGAGACCCAGTACTTC. The encoded protein is CASSSPGRGDQETQYF.

V is TRBV14 and J is TRBJ2-7; 10 nucleotides align to TRBD2. The trim removed 6 bases at V and 2 bases at J, leaving 13 bases unmatched. The CDR3 length is 17 residues. CDR1 and CDR2 from the germline V gene are SGHDN and FVKESK. CDR3 region: CASSRVAGGTSPYEQYF. The CDR3 nucleotides are TGTGCCAGCAGTCGGGTAGCGGGAGGTACGTCCCCCTACGAGCAGTACTTC.

The chain carries TRBV6-5 and TRBJ1-1; D is ambiguous. Germline V gives CDR1 MNHEY, CDR2 SVGAGI. The CDR3 is 14 residues long. V dropped 7 bases and J dropped 6 bases, with 18 bases sitting between them. The CDR3 protein is CASMVTPRRPEAFF. As DNA, the CDR3 is TGTGCCAGCATGGTGACCCCGAGGAGACCTGAAGCTTTCTTT.